This TCR beta chain was observed in a study of siplizumab effects on memory and regulatory T cells. Per the germline V gene, CDR1 is LGHNA and CDR2 is YNFKEQ. The ends were cut back, 0 bases at V and 6 bases at J, with 11 bases in the middle. The CDR3 consists of 14 residues. Produced via immunoSEQ multiplex PCR; TCRdb's table is partial and in-frame only. This table holds about 100,000 clones, about 91% found once. The chain recombines TRBV4-2 with TRBJ2-5, with D possibly TRBD1 on 6 matching bases. The sequencing sample was made of CD4+ T cells sorted from blood. The receptor comes from a human donor in good health. Some clones in this sample may be carry-over from other donors' samples. The CDR3, as DNA: TGTGCCAGCAGCCAAGAGGGCAGGGGAAAGACCCAGTACTTC. This translates into CASSQEGRGKTQYF.